This entry features one T cell receptor beta chain sequence. The antigen remains unidentified. Germline lookup yields CDR1 SGHRS and CDR2 YFSETQ. There are 13 residues in the CDR3. The ends lost 5 bases at V and 5 bases at J; junction bases unmatched: 2. Corrective surgery for congenital heart defects was being performed on the healthy Finnish infants who served as donors. During surgery, about 0.45-1 mL peripheral blood was drawn from four of eight donors. These data originate in a study of human thymus T cells. Findings and limits, study-wide: Blood and thymic repertoires both appeared biased in V and J gene usage.

Generated by immunoSEQ multiplex PCR, the TCRdb table keeps only in-frame clones and is missing some. The sample carries roughly 60,000 clones, around 94% recorded once. This receptor was identified in a boy in the first two years of life with a congenital heart defect but otherwise immunologically healthy. V is TRBV5-1 and J is TRBJ1-4, with 8 bases identical to TRBD1. Sequencing was performed on blood. This chain's CDR3 is CASRDRVNEKLFF. The DNA of the CDR3 is TGCGCCAGCAGGGACAGGGTCAATGAAAAACTGTTTTTT.